Described below is a single T cell receptor (beta chain) sequence and its context. Its antigen remains undetermined. No clone much larger than this one lies a single base away; base qualities are absent. This sample is drawn from a study of CD8+CD57+ T cells in acquired aplastic anemia listed by TCRdb under 2018. About the investigation overall: DNA extracted from sorted CD4+ and CD8+ cells had a mean of approximately 3.3 ug, with a range of 0.2 to 27.4 ug.

TCR beta VDJ combination and CDR3 sequence profiling used genomic DNA as the template. An Illumina HiSeq 2000 was the platform used for TCR repertoire sequencing. Regarding the original processing steps: Repertoire assessment relied on Simpson's diversity index, CDR3 size and DJ length profiles, and TRBV/TRBJ rearrangement plots. The most abundant DNA sequence in the deep sequencing data was taken as the immunodominant clone. CDR3 amino acid sequences were screened for sharing across subjects and were compared with published repertoires and the VDJdb database. TCRdb trimmed the raw reads at Q25, called clones with MiXCR and kept productive beta chains. Rows are combined by CDR3 protein, so each entry shows the most common genes and DNA. These V and J calls are TCRdb output, not the study's own analysis. The sample records around 250,000 distinct CDR3 sequences, around 60% of which are singletons. Around 8% of the sample belongs to the ten largest clones.

Taken from cysteine to phenylalanine, the CDR3 has 13 residues. Of the read, only the CDR3 DNA is kept; its 39 bases are in frame from base 1. V is cut back by 8 bases and J by 8 bases, with 9 bases in the junction unmatched. CDR1 ENHRY and CDR2 SYGVKD were looked up in the germline V gene. What the authors observed across the whole study: Around 27 CD8+ CDR3 sequences were shared between patients and controls but appeared highly expressed in patients and within their immunodominant clones. CD8+ Simpson's diversity did not differ significantly between patients and healthy controls (P=0.060).

The study deep-sequenced TCR repertoires of sorted CD4+ and CD8+ blood T cells from severe aplastic anemia patients and healthy subjects. Ficoll-Paque density gradient centrifugation was used to isolate peripheral blood mononuclear cells. Before DNA was extracted, CD4+ and CD8+ T cells were sorted using either FACS or magnetic beads. The sequence derives from a human donor with severe aplastic anemia or a healthy control (not recorded which). The specimen sequenced was sorted CD4+, CD8+, or CD8+CD57+ T cells (not recorded which) from PBMCs. Recombination linked TRBV10-3 to TRBJ2-1, with 7 central nucleotides matching TRBD1. Here the CDR3 is given as CAIRQGGQDEQFF. The nucleotide sequence is TGTGCCATCCGTCAAGGGGGCCAGGATGAGCAGTTCTTC.